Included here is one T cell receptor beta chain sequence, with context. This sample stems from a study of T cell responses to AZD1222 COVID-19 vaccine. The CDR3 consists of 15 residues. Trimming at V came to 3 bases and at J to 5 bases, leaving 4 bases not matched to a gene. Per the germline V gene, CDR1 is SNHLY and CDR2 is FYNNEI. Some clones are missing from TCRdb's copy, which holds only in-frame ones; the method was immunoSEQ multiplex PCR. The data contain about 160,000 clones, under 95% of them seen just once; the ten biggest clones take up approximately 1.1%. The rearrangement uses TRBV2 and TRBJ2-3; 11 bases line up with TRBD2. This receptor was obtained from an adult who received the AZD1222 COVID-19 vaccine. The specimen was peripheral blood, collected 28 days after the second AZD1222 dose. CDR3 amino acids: CASSDGTSGGDTQYF. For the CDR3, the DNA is TGTGCCAGCAGTGATGGGACTAGCGGCGGAGATACGCAGTATTTT.